This T cell receptor beta chain was captured by sequencing in a study of regulatory T cells in long-lasting Graves disease. Findings and limits, study-wide: Possibly, too few samples lowered accuracy. Relative to new patients (roughly 900), persistent patients exhibited greater sharing of public clonotypes (about 2,700). Thyroid tissue was not sampled; only peripheral blood was.

Time point of the sample: persistent/refractory GD, antithyroid drugs over 5 years with positive TRAb. From PBMCs, RNA was extracted and then used to make the TCR library. This CDR3 is built from 12 residues. CDR1 and CDR2 from the germline V gene are SGHNT and YYREEE (reference sequence). To note about this clonotype: What it binds is not known.

Arm-PCR with iRepertoire HTBI primers amplified the CDR3 regions for these TCR beta libraries. In TCRdb, the multiplex PCR reads were re-called with MiXCR into one record per CDR3 protein. The data contain about 470,000 distinct CDR3 sequences, less than 25% of them seen just once; the ten biggest clones take up about 7.8%. This chain uses TRBV5-4 with TRBJ2-5; no clear D. Judging by the DNA end, TRBJ2-4 fits better; the J call may be wrong. This clonotype was obtained from a female donor with Graves disease. The sample here was peripheral blood mononuclear cells (PBMCs), taken when the disease was refractory, from a patient treated with antithyroid drugs. CDR3 nucleotide sequence: TGTGCCAGCAGCTTTTCGGGTGGCATTCAGTACTTC. This sequence encodes CASSFSGGIQYF.